A single TCR beta chain is shown here with its context. The antigen remains unidentified. The data originate from a study of OX40 agonist ivuxolimab in advanced cancers. Study in general: In this trial design, patients received ivuxolimab intravenously at 0.01 to 10 mg/kg every 2 weeks. From roughly 20 to 90 years was the age range, with a mean of about 54 years, and 65% to 90% were male.

The data were produced by immunoSEQ multiplex PCR, yet TCRdb's version contains in-frame clones alone and is incomplete. Of 53,000 or so clones listed, 79% were seen once; the top ten hold about 2.3%. The study's findings and limits: Patients who responded partially at 0.1-3.0 mg/kg showed clonal expansion ranking among the lowest.

The trim removed 4 bases at V and 5 bases at J, leaving 10 bases unmatched. In germline, CDR1 is SGHRS, CDR2 YFSETQ. The CDR3 covers 16 residues. The V gene is TRBV5-1, the J gene TRBJ2-2, with 8 bases identical to TRBD1. The source of this sequence is an adult with an advanced solid tumor such as melanoma, head and neck, liver or kidney cancer. The source was CD4+ or CD8+ T cells sorted from blood, collected in a trial of the OX40 agonist ivuxolimab. The CDR3 region has the DNA TGCGCCAGCAGCCTTCAGGGGGCGAGTGAGACCGGGGAGCTGTTTTTT. Its translation is CASSLQGASETGELFF. Full variable domain (missing parts from reference TRBV5-1 and TRBJ2-2): KAGVTQTPRYLIKTRGQQVTLSCSPISGHRSVSWYQQTPGQGLQFLFEYFSETQRNKGNFPGRFSGRQFSNSRSEMNVSTLELGDSALYLCASSLQGASETGELFFGEGSRLTVL.